Listed here is a single T cell receptor (beta chain). The target antigen is unknown. Germline V gives CDR1 SEHNR, CDR2 FQNEAQ (reference sequence). The CDR3 consists of 12 residues. Trimming removed 2 bases at V and 14 bases at J, with 15 bases between. These data come from a study of T cells in Graves' hyperthyroidism and ophthalmopathy. Orbital computed tomography and thyroid ultrasound, together with serum TRAb and thyroxine and clinical symptoms, were used for diagnoses. This sample holds PBMCs from approximately 10 ml fresh peripheral blood. Amplification yielded TCR beta CDR3 regions, with RNA transcripts as the source. The primer set for the first-round RT-PCR of the TCR CDR3 was HTBI. Via MiXCR, TCRdb re-called the multiplex PCR reads, giving one row per CDR3 protein. The sample contains more than 650,000 distinct CDR3 sequences, around 13% of which appear only once. The study's findings and limits: Researchers found most expanded thyroid clonotypes above 0.001 in blood as well.

This clonotype originated in a woman aged 18 to 35 with Graves' hyperthyroidism. Sequenced: blood. The chain joins TRBV7-9 to TRBJ2-5; D might be TRBD2 (5 bases). DNA for the CDR3: TGTGCCAGCAGCTTAAGCGGAAGAGCGGACTACTTC. It is translated as CASSLSGRADYF.